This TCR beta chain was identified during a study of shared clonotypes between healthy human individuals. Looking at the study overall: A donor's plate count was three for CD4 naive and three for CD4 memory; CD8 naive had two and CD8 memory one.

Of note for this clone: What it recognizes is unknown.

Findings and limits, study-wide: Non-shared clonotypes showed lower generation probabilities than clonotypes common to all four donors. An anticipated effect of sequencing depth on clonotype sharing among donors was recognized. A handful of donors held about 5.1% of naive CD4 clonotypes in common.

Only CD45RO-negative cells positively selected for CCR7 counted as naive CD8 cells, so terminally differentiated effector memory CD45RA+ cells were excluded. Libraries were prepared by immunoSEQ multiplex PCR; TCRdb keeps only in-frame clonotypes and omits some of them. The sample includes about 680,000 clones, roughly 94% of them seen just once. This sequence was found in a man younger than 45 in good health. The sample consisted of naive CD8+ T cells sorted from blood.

The DNA of the CDR3 is TGCAGCGCCCGGGACAGGGACTCCTACGAGCAGTACTTC. Its protein product is CSARDRDSYEQYF. The chain combines TRBV29-1 with TRBJ2-7, with 9 bases matching TRBD1. Germline V lookup: CDR1 SQVTM, CDR2 ANQGSEA. The V gene end was trimmed by 7 bases and the J gene end by 0 bases; junction bases not matched to a gene: 4. The CDR3 is made up of 13 amino acids.